This TCR beta chain was sequenced for a study of neoadjuvant anti-PD-1 for oral cavity cancer. Clones were sequenced by immunoSEQ multiplex PCR, and TCRdb holds only the in-frame ones, with some missing. The sample includes approximately 37,000 clones, just under 90% of them seen just once. Source: PBMCs, taken before nivolumab (anti-PD-1) treatment. The receptor comes from a person between 35 and 79 years old with oral cavity squamous cell carcinoma.

DNA of the CDR3: TGCGCCAGCAGCGCCAGGGGATCGGGAAACACCATATATTTT. Amino acid sequence: CASSARGSGNTIYF. This chain links TRBV5-1 with TRBJ1-3; weak D call: TRBD1 (6 bases). The CDR3 consists of 14 residues. Germline CDR1 and CDR2: SGHRS and YFSETQ. V shed 4 bases and J shed 4 bases, with 12 bases lying between them.